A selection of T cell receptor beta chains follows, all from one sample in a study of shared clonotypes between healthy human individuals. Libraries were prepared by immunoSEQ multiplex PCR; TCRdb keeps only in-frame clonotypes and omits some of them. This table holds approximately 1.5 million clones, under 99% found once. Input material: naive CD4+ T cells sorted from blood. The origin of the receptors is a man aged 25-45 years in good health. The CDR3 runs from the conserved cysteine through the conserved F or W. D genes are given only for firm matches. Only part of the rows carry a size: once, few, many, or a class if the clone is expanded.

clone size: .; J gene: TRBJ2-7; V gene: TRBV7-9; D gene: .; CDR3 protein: CASSLVGTDYEQYF; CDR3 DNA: TGTGCCAGCAGCTTAGTGGGAACAGACTACGAGCAGTACTTC
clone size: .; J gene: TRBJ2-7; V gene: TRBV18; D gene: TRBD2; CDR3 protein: CASSPRGSGSIVEQYF; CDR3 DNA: TGTGCCAGCTCACCCCGGGGGAGCGGGAGTATCGTCGAGCAGTACTTC
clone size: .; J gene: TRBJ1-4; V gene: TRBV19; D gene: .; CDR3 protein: CASSIPGANSPATNEKLFF; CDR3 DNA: TGTGCCAGTAGTATCCCGGGTGCCAACAGCCCTGCAACTAATGAAAAACTGTTTTTT
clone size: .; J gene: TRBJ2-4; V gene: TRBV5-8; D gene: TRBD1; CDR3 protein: CASSSDRVDIQYF; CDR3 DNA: TGTGCCAGCAGCTCGGACAGGGTAGACATTCAGTACTTC
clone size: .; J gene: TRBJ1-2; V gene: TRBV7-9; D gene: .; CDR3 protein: CASSLGVYYGYTF; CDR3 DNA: TGTGCCAGCAGCTTAGGGGTATACTATGGCTACACCTTC
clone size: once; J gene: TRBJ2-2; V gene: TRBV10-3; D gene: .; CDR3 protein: CAIKGAGELFF; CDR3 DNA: TGTGCCATCAAGGGGGCCGGGGAGCTGTTTTTT
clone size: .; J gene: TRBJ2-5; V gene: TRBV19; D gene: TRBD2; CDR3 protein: CASSIPQGLAGTETQYF; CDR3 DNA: TGTGCCAGTAGTATTCCCCAGGGACTAGCGGGAACAGAGACCCAGTACTTC
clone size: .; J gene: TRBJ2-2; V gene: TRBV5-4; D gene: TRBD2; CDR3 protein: CASSRGLAGGSGELFF; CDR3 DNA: TGTGCCAGCAGCCGTGGACTAGCGGGAGGGTCCGGGGAGCTGTTTTTT
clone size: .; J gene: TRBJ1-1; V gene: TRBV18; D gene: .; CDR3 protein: CASSGSWVAEAFF; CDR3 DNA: TGTGCCAGCTCAGGTTCTTGGGTAGCTGAAGCTTTCTTT
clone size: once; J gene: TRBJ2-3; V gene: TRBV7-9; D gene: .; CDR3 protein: CASSLEIVAGQTDTQYF; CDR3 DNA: TGTGCCAGCAGCTTAGAGATTGTCGCGGGACAGACAGATACGCAGTATTTT
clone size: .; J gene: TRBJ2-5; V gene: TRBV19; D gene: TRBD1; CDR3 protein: CASSISPTGVKETQYF; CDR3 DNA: TGTGCCAGTAGTATATCCCCGACAGGGGTAAAAGAGACCCAGTACTTC
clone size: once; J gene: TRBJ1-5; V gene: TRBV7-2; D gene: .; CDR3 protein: CASSFGSNQPQHF; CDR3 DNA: TGTGCCAGCAGCTTTGGGAGCAATCAGCCCCAGCATTTT
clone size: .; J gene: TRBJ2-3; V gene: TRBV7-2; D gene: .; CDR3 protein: CASTPRGTDTQYF; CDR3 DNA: TGTGCCAGCACCCCACGGGGCACAGATACGCAGTATTTT
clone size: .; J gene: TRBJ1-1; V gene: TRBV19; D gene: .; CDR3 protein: CASSRDRRLPEAFF; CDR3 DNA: TGTGCCAGTAGTAGAGACAGACGTCTCCCTGAAGCTTTCTTT
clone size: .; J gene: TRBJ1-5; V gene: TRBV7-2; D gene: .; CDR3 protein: CASSSYSNQPQHF; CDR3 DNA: TGTGCCAGCAGCTCTTATAGCAATCAGCCCCAGCATTTT
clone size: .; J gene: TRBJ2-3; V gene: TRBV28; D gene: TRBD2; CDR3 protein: CASSSGGGGTDTQYF; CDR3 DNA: TGTGCCAGCAGTTCTGGGGGGGGTGGCACAGATACGCAGTATTTT
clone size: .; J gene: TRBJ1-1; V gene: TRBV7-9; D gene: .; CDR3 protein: CASSNHRDDTEAFF; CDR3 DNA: TGTGCCAGCAGCAACCACAGGGACGACACTGAAGCTTTCTTT
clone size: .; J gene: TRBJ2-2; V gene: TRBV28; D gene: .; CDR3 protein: CASSLLGVGELFF; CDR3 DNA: TGTGCCAGCAGTTTACTAGGCGTCGGGGAGCTGTTTTTT
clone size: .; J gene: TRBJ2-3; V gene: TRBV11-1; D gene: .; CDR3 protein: CASSRFVPPTDTQYF; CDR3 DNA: TGTGCCAGCTCCCGCTTTGTCCCCCCCACAGATACGCAGTATTTT
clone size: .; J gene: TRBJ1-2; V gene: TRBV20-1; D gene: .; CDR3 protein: CRAGGYTF; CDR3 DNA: TGCAGGGCGGGAGGCTACACCTTC
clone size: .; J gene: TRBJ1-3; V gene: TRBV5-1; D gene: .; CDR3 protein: CASSSAQGQSRNTIYF; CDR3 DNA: TGCGCCAGCAGCTCCGCTCAGGGGCAATCAAGAAACACCATATATTTT
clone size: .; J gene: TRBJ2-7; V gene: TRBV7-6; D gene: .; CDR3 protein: CASSMTVFTYEQYF; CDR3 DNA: TGTGCCAGCAGCATGACAGTGTTCACCTACGAGCAGTACTTC
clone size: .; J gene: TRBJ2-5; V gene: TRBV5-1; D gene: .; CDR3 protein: CASSLGGAVSQETQYF; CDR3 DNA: TGCGCCAGCAGCTTGGGAGGGGCCGTATCGCAAGAGACCCAGTACTTC
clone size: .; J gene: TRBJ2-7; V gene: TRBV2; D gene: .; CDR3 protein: CASSRGTSSYEQYF; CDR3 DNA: TGTGCCAGCAGTCGAGGGACCAGCTCCTACGAGCAGTACTTC
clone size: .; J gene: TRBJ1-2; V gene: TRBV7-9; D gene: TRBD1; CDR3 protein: CASSLGQGIQYGYTF; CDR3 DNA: TGTGCCAGCAGCCTCGGACAGGGGATTCAGTATGGCTACACCTTC
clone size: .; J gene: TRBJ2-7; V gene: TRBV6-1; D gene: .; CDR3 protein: CASRERGYEQYF; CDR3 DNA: TGTGCCAGCCGGGAGAGGGGCTACGAGCAGTACTTC
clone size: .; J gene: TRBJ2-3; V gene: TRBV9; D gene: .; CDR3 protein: CASSGLVGDTQYF; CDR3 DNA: TGTGCCAGCAGCGGACTAGTTGGAGATACGCAGTATTTT
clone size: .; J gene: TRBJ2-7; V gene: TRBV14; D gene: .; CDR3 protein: CASSPRLIGEQYF; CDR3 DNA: TGTGCCAGCAGCCCTCGACTTATAGGCGAGCAGTACTTC
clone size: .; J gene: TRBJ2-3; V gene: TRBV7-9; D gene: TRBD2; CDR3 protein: CASSQDAGETDTQYF; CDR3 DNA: TGTGCCAGCAGCCAGGACGCGGGGGAGACAGATACGCAGTATTTT
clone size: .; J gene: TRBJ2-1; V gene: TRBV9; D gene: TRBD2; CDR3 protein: CASSVGSGRAGDEQFF; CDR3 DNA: TGTGCCAGCAGCGTAGGGAGCGGGAGGGCCGGGGATGAGCAGTTCTTC
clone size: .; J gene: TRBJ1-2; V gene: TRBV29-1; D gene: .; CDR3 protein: CSVAGGIAYGYTF; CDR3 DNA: TGCAGCGTTGCCGGGGGGATTGCCTATGGCTACACCTTC
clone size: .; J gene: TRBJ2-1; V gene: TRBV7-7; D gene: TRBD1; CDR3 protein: CASSPWDRAYEQFF; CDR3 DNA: TGTGCTAGCAGCCCCTGGGACAGGGCATATGAGCAGTTCTTC
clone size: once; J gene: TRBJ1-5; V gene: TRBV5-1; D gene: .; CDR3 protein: CASSRGLNQPQHF; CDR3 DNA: TGCGCCAGCAGCAGGGGTCTCAATCAGCCCCAGCATTTT
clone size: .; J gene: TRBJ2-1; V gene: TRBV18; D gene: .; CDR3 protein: CASSPLPDRGVNEQFF; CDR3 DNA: TGTGCCAGCTCACCACTTCCTGATAGGGGGGTGAACGAGCAGTTCTTC
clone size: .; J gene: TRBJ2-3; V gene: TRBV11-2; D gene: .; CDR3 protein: CASSLTSPSTDTQYF; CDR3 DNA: TGTGCCAGCAGCTTAACTAGCCCTAGCACAGATACGCAGTATTTT
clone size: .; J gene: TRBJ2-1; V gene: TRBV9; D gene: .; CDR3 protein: CASSAKGAGSYNEQFF; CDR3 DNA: TGTGCCAGCAGCGCGAAAGGCGCGGGATCGTACAATGAGCAGTTCTTC
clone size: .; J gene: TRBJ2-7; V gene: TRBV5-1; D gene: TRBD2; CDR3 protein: CASSSLTSGSGEQYF; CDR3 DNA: TGCGCCAGCAGCTCCTTGACTAGCGGGAGTGGCGAGCAGTACTTC
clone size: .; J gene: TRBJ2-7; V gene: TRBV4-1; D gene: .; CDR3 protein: CASGDDPYEQYF; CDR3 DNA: TGCGCCAGCGGCGACGACCCCTACGAGCAGTACTTC
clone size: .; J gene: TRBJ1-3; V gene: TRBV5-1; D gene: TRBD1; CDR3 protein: CASSLGDSLNTIYF; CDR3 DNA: TGCGCCAGCAGCTTGGGGGACAGTCTCAACACCATATATTTT
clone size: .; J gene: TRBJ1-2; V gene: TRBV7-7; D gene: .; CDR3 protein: CASGSYGYTF; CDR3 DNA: TGTGCTAGCGGATCATATGGCTACACCTTC
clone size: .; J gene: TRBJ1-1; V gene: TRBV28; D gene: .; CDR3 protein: CASSLFGGKNTEAFF; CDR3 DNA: TGTGCCAGCAGTTTATTTGGGGGGAAGAACACTGAAGCTTTCTTT
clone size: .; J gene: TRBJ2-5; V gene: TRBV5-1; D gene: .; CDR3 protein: CASSFRYQETQYF; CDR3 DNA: TGCGCCAGCAGCTTCCGGTACCAAGAGACCCAGTACTTC
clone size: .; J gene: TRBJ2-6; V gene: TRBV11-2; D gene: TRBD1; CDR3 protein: CASRSLRGLKANVLTF; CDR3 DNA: TGTGCCAGCAGAAGTCTAAGGGGGCTGAAGGCCAACGTCCTGACTTTC
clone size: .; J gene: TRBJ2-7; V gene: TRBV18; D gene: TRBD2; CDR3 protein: CASSNGLAGEQYF; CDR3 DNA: TGTGCCAGCTCAAACGGCCTAGCGGGAGAGCAGTACTTC
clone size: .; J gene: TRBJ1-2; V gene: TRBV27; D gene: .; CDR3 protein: CASRSRRELGYTF; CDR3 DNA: TGTGCCAGCAGATCGAGGAGGGAGCTCGGCTACACCTTC
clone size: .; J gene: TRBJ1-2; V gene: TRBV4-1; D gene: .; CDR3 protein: CASSQDPGASPGYTF; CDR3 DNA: TGCGCCAGCAGCCAAGATCCGGGGGCATCGCCCGGCTACACCTTC
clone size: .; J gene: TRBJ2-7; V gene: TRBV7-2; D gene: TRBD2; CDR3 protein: CASSLREGGEQYF; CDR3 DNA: TGTGCCAGCAGCCTCCGGGAGGGTGGCGAGCAGTACTTC
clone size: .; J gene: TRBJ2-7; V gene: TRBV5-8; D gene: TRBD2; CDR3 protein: CASSLGGRAYEQYF; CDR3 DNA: TGTGCCAGCAGCTTGGGCGGGAGGGCCTACGAGCAGTACTTC
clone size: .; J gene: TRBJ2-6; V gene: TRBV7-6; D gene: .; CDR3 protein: CASSPGHSSGANVLTF; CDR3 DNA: TGTGCCAGCAGCCCGGGACATTCCTCTGGGGCCAACGTCCTGACTTTC
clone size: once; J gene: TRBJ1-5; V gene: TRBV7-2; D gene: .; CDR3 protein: CASSLWGPGSNQPQHF; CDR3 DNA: TGTGCCAGCAGCTTATGGGGCCCGGGGAGCAATCAGCCCCAGCATTTT